This T cell receptor (beta chain) was captured in a study of OX40 agonist ivuxolimab in advanced cancers. In the study overall: Patients received the agonistic anti-OX40 (CD134) antibody ivuxolimab.

V was pared by 9 bases and J by 7 bases, with 6 bases of the junction left unmatched. Germline CDR1 is MNHNS and CDR2 is SASEGT. The CDR3 runs to 14 residues. Sequencing was performed with immunoSEQ multiplex PCR; in TCRdb, only in-frame clones are kept and a portion is missing. Of about 78,000 clones in the sample, 70% to 85% were seen once. Sequenced here: CD4+ or CD8+ T cells sorted from blood, sampled in a trial of the OX40 agonist ivuxolimab. The sequence was collected from an adult with an advanced solid tumor such as melanoma, head and neck, liver or kidney cancer. V gene TRBV6-1 combines with J gene TRBJ2-2; 12 bases match TRBD1. The CDR3 loop is CASPGTGGGGELFF. For the CDR3, the DNA is TGTGCCAGTCCTGGGACAGGGGGCGGCGGGGAGCTGTTTTTT.